The clone carrying this T cell receptor (beta chain) was seen a handful of times. No antigen is known for it. These data are taken from a study of response to subunit inactivated influenza vaccine. CDR1 is SGHRS, CDR2 YFSETQ, per germline. Unmatched junction bases numbered 11, after V lost 3 bases and J lost 0 bases. The CDR3 extends over 18 amino acids. TCRdb redid the calling of the RT-PCR reads with MiXCR, one entry per CDR3 protein. The top ten hold 11% of the sample, which has 610,000 or so distinct CDR3 sequences, approximately 15% seen once. Regarding the study as a whole: Researchers suggested that each seasonal influenza vaccination recruits few new T cells.

V usage is TRBV5-1 and J usage is TRBJ1-3, with TRBD1 identical over 8 bases. Sequences were derived from PBMCs from blood, sampled roughly 13 days after vaccination. The TCR was taken from a middle-aged man who received an inactivated influenza vaccine. This CDR3 is CASSSQAGGASSGNTIYF. The DNA of the CDR3 is TGCGCCAGCAGCTCGCAGGCAGGGGGCGCCTCCTCTGGAAACACCATATATTTT.